The present T cell receptor (beta chain) was sequenced within a study of T cells in Graves' hyperthyroidism and ophthalmopathy. Study as a whole: Peripheral blood was acquired at first diagnosis, ahead of any therapy whatsoever.

This clonotype was recorded a few times. Its antigen is still unknown. Study outcomes and limitations: Peripheral blood also featured most of the thyroid clonotypes expanded above 0.001. A median around 6.4 months before onset, the model predicted ophthalmopathy.

The source material, RNA transcripts, was used to amplify TCR beta CDR3 regions. TCR CDR3 regions were first amplified by RT-PCR with HTBI primers. A single record per CDR3 protein comes from TCRdb applying MiXCR to the multiplex PCR reads. The data contain fewer than 350,000 distinct CDR3 sequences, roughly a fifth of them singletons. Together with thyroid ultrasound, orbital computed tomography, serum thyroxine and TRAb, clinical symptoms were used for diagnoses. Germline V lookup: CDR1 WSHSY, CDR2 SAAADI. Trimming took 7 bases from V and 6 from J; bases not matched to a gene: 5. This CDR3 spans 14 amino acids.

Sample: blood. The chain combines TRBV10-2 with TRBJ2-7; TRBD2 matches 14 bases. This receptor was obtained from a man aged 50-60 years with Graves' ophthalmopathy. In DNA form, the CDR3 reads TGCGCCAGCATGGGGACTAGCGGGAGCGTCGAGCAGTACTTC. Encoded protein: CASMGTSGSVEQYF.